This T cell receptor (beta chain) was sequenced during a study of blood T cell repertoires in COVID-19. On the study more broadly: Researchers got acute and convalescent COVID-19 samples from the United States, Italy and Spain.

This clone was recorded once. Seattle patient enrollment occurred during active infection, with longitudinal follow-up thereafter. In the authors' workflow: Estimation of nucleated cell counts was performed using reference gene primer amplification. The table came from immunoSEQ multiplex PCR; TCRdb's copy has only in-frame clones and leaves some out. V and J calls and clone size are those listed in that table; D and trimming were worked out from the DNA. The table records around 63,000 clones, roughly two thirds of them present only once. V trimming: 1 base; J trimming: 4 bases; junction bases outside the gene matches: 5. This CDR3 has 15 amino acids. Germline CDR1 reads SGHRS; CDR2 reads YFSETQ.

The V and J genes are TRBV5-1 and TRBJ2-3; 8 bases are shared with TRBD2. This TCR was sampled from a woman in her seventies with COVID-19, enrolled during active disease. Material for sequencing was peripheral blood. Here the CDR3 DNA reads TGCGCCAGCAGCTTGAGGGGACTAGGACCAGATACGCAGTATTTT. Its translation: CASSLRGLGPDTQYF.